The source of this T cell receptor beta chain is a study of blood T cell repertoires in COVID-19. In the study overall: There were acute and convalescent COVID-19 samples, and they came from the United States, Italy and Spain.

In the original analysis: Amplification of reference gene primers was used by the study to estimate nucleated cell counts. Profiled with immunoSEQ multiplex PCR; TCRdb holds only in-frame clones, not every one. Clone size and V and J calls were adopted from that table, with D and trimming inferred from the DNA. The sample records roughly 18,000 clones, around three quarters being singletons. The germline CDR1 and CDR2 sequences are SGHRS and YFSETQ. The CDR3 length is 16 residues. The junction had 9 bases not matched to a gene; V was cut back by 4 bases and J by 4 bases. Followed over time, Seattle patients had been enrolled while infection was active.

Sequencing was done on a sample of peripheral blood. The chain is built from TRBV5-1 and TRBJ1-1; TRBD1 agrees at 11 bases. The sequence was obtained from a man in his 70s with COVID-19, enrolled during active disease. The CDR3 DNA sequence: TGCGCCAGCAGCCCAGGGGACAGGGGGTGGCCCACTGAAGCTTTCTTT. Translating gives CASSPGDRGWPTEAFF.